Listed here are 18 T cell receptor beta chains from one sample, sequenced in a study of blood T cell repertoires in COVID-19. Sequenced by immunoSEQ multiplex PCR; TCRdb stores in-frame clones only, minus some. In the table there are 150,000 to 190,000 clones, about 85% of which are singletons. Sequenced sample: peripheral blood. These receptor sequences come from a woman aged 55-70 years with COVID-19, enrolled during active disease.

This clone has only one observation. The genes are TRBV30 and TRBJ1-2, with 7 bases fitting TRBD1. Trimming removed 3 bases from V and 8 bases from J; junction bases left unmatched: 9. Germline V CDR1 and CDR2: GTSNPN, SVGIG (reference sequence). The CDR3 length is 13 residues. For the CDR3, the DNA is TGTGCCTGGAGAGGGACAGCCCCTACGGGCTACACCTTC. This encodes CAWRGTAPTGYTF.

This sequence joins TRBV7-6 and TRBJ2-3, with 7 bases aligning to TRBD1. V trimming: 2 bases; J trimming: 2 bases; junction bases outside the gene matches: 4. The CDR3 totals 15 residues. The V gene's germline CDR1 is SGHVS and CDR2 FNYEAQ. The DNA of the CDR3 is TGTGCCAGCAGCTTATTAGAGGGGGCCACAGATACGCAGTATTTT. Amino acids: CASSLLEGATDTQYF.

The chain employs TRBV3-1 (or the pseudogene TRBV3-2) and TRBJ1-6; 7 bases line up with TRBD1. The CDR3 is made up of 16 amino acids. Per the germline V gene, CDR1 is LGHDT and CDR2 is YNNKEL (reference sequence). The V segment lost 1 base and the J segment 6 bases; nucleotides outside the gene matches: 6. The CDR3 nucleotides are TGTGCCAGCAGCCAAGTACTGACAGGGAGTAATTCACCCCTCCACTTT. Translated, it gives CASSQVLTGSNSPLHF.

This chain uses TRBV19 with TRBJ2-1; TRBD1 agrees at 8 bases. Per the germline V gene, CDR1 is LNHDA and CDR2 is SQIVND (reference sequence). This CDR3 region has 15 residues. Unmatched junction bases numbered 11, after V lost 5 bases and J lost 8 bases. The CDR3 sequence is CASSPRRTGMDEQFF. The CDR3 DNA is TGTGCCAGTAGTCCGCGAAGGACAGGGATGGATGAGCAGTTCTTC. The full variable domain, rest sourced from reference TRBV19 and TRBJ2-1, is DGGITQSPKYLFRKEGQNVTLSCEQNLNHDAMYWYRQDPGQGLRLIYYSQIVNDFQKGDIAEGYSVSREKKESFPLTVTSAQKNPTAFYLCASSPRRTGMDEQFFGPGTRLTVL.

This chain connects TRBV5-4 to TRBJ2-1; 11 nucleotides match TRBD2. Germline V gene sequence: CDR1 SGHNT, CDR2 YYREEE (reference sequence). This CDR3 comprises 16 residues. V shed 1 base and J 9 bases; nucleotides not matched to a gene: 9. The CDR3 reads CASSLLSLAGVGEQFF. CDR3 nucleotide sequence: TGTGCCAGCAGCTTGTTGTCACTAGCGGGAGTGGGTGAGCAGTTCTTC. Complete variable domain (other parts from reference TRBV5-4 and TRBJ2-1): ETGVTQSPTHLIKTRGQQVTLRCSSQSGHNTVSWYQQALGQGPQFIFQYYREEENGRGNFPPRFSGLQFPNYSSELNVNALELDDSALYLCASSLLSLAGVGEQFFGPGTRLTVL.

This rearrangement joins TRBV10-3 to TRBJ1-6; the match to TRBD1 covers 7 bases. This CDR3 has 14 residues. The trim removed 5 bases at V and 5 bases at J, leaving 3 bases unmatched. In germline, CDR1 is ENHRY, CDR2 SYGVKD. CDR3 loop: CAISFGQDNSPLHF. The CDR3 nucleotides read TGTGCCATCAGTTTCGGACAGGATAATTCACCCCTCCACTTT.

Concerning this clone: Additional DNA sequences in this sample encode the identical CDR3. The chain uses TRBV30 and TRBJ2-4; no clear D gene. CDR1 and CDR2 (germline): GTSNPN, SVGIG (reference sequence). Trimming removed 2 bases at V and 0 bases at J, with 11 bases between. The CDR3 is made up of 15 amino acids. For the CDR3, the DNA is TGTGCCTGGAGTAGGCAGGTTCTAGCCAAAAACATTCAGTACTTC. It translates to CAWSRQVLAKNIQYF.

The chain combines TRBV11-3 with TRBJ2-1; the match to TRBD2 covers 7 bases. CDR3 length equals 11 residues. V lost 4 bases, J lost 12 bases, and 3 bases stayed unmatched. Looked up from germline, CDR1 is SGHNT and CDR2 is YENEEA. CDR3 sequence reads: CASSSGEGQFF. As DNA, the CDR3 is TGTGCCAGCAGCTCCGGGGAGGGGCAGTTCTTC. Together with reference TRBV11-3 and TRBJ2-1, the CDR3 gives the full variable domain: EAGVVQSPRYKIIEKKQPVAFWCNPISGHNTLYWYLQNLGQGPELLIRYENEEAVDDSQLPKDRFSAERLKGVDSTLKIQPAELGDSAVYLCASSSGEGQFFGPGTRLTVL.

This chain uses TRBV5-1 with TRBJ1-3, with D possibly TRBD1 on 5 matching bases. The CDR3 is 16 residues long. Germline V gene sequence: CDR1 SGHRS, CDR2 YFSETQ. Trimming pared 4 bases from V and 2 bases from J, leaving 16 bases between. CDR3 in amino acids: CASSPPGGATGNTIYF. Here the CDR3 DNA reads TGCGCCAGCAGCCCCCCTGGCGGGGCCACTGGAAACACCATATATTTT.

The V gene is TRBV3-1 (or the pseudogene TRBV3-2), the J gene TRBJ1-1; 7 bases fit TRBD1. Germline trimming cut 6 bases from V and 0 bases from J; bases unmatched to any gene: 7. The CDR3 has 15 residues. Germline CDR1 reads LGHDT; CDR2 reads YNNKEL (reference sequence). The CDR3 spells CASSRDRLMNTEAFF. CDR3 bases: TGTGCCAGCAGTCGGGACAGACTCATGAACACTGAAGCTTTCTTT.

The chain's CDR3 is CASSFFRVLPKYEQYV. The CDR3 DNA is TGTGCCAGCAGCTTCTTCAGGGTACTCCCGAAATACGAGCAGTACGTC. The chain is built from TRBV7-3 and TRBJ2-7; a possible D gene is TRBD1 (5 bases). Trimming took 3 bases from V and 4 from J, leaving 19 bases between them. CDR1 and CDR2 (germline): SGHTA, FQGTGA. The CDR3 is made up of 16 amino acids.

The CDR3, as DNA: TGTGCCAGCAGCCGGGACACTGAAGCTTTCTTT. It translates to CASSRDTEAFF. This rearrangement joins TRBV9 to TRBJ1-1; D is unclear. V was cut by 4 bases and J by 3 bases, with 4 bases left in between. From germline, CDR1 is SGDLS and CDR2 YYNGEE. There are 11 residues in the CDR3.

V and J are TRBV5-4 and TRBJ2-3; 7 bases fit TRBD2. CDR3 length equals 16 residues. Germline CDR1 is SGHNT and CDR2 is YYREEE (reference sequence). V was clipped by 0 bases and J by 4 bases; unmatched bases: 8. The CDR3 here is CASSLGTSSKPDTQYF. The CDR3 DNA reads TGTGCCAGCAGCTTGGGGACTAGTTCGAAGCCAGATACGCAGTATTTT.

V is TRBV18 and J is TRBJ1-2; TRBD1 is a possible D gene (6 bases). CDR1 KGHSH and CDR2 LQKENI come from the germline V gene. The CDR3 covers 13 residues. V was shortened by 1 base and J by 6 bases, with 9 bases between the two germline ends. CDR3 sequence reads: CASSPLGGNGYTF. The CDR3 DNA follows: TGTGCCAGCTCACCACTAGGGGGTAATGGCTACACCTTC.

The chain carries TRBV7-8 and TRBJ2-7, with D perhaps TRBD2 (5 bases). The germline V gene has CDR1 SGHVS and CDR2 FQNEAQ. The V end lost 3 bases, the J end lost 5 bases, and 8 bases lay between the germline ends. This CDR3 is built from 12 residues. CDR3: CASSFGLDEQYF. CDR3 DNA sequence: TGTGCCAGCAGCTTTGGACTTGACGAGCAGTACTTC.

This chain uses TRBV9 with TRBJ2-5, with D possibly being TRBD1 (5 bases). V was clipped by 3 bases and J by 6 bases, with 15 bases between them. CDR3 length: 14 amino acids. Germline loops: CDR1 SGDLS, CDR2 YYNGEE. In DNA form, the CDR3 reads TGTGCCAGCAGCGACTCCGGGCAGGGAAAGACCCAGTACTTC. This codes for CASSDSGQGKTQYF.

This clone turned up a few times. V is TRBV5-1 and J is TRBJ1-3; D gene ambiguous. Germline assignment: CDR1 SGHRS and CDR2 YFSETQ. This CDR3 contains 13 residues. The germline V and J ends were trimmed by 4 bases and 2 bases, with 7 bases remaining between them. The CDR3 bases are TGCGCCAGCAGCAAACAGACTGGAAACACCATATATTTT. Translated: CASSKQTGNTIYF.

The chain carries TRBV12-3 or TRBV12-4 and TRBJ2-3; a weak D match, TRBD1 (5 bases). V dropped 8 bases and J dropped 2 bases, with 11 bases sitting between them. The CDR3 loop spans 13 amino acids. As DNA, the CDR3 is TGTGCCAGCGGGGCCTATTCCACAGATACGCAGTATTTT. Translated: CASGAYSTDTQYF.